This T cell receptor beta chain originates from a study of cytotoxic CD8 clonotypes in ibrutinib-treated CLL. As to this clone: Antigen specificity is unknown.

General observations from the study: Baseline clonality was higher than in age-matched healthy donors and moved in step with circulating CD8+ T-cell counts.

Clones were read by immunoSEQ multiplex PCR, and TCRdb kept only the in-frame ones, dropping some. Of 45,000 or so clones in the sample, nearly 70% are singletons; the top ten hold approximately 15%. Around 1.9 micrograms of genomic DNA, which was extracted from cryopreserved PBMCs, served as the material used for the TCR beta libraries. In germline, CDR1 is SGHKS, CDR2 YYEKEE (reference sequence). The CDR3 has 14 amino acids. Deletions cut 1 base from V and 8 bases from J, with 12 bases between. The rearrangement joins TRBV5-5 to TRBJ1-4; D is perhaps TRBD1 (6 bases). This sample comprised PBMCs, obtained after 12 months of ibrutinib treatment. This receptor was obtained from a human donor with chronic lymphocytic leukemia. The CDR3 nucleotides read TGTGCCAGCAGCTTGCGGGGGCGCTGGGAAAAACTGTTTTTT. It specifies CASSLRGRWEKLFF.